This TCR beta chain was recorded in a study of response to subunit inactivated influenza vaccine. This CDR3 comprises 14 residues. The junction had 7 bases not matched to a gene; V was cut back by 7 bases and J by 6 bases. Findings and caveats of the study: Authors suggested few new T cells are recruited by each seasonal influenza vaccination.

TCRdb re-analysed the RT-PCR reads in MiXCR, keeping a single row per CDR3 protein. Of 550,000 to 650,000 distinct CDR3 sequences listed, 10% to 15% are singletons. The table lists this clonotype with many counts. Antigen: not known. This sample comprised PBMCs from blood, obtained on the day of vaccination. The genes are TRBV12-3 or TRBV12-4 and TRBJ2-7; 12 nucleotides agree with TRBD2. This receptor was obtained from a man in his fifties or sixties who received an inactivated influenza vaccine. This CDR3 is CASTQTSGSGEQYF. CDR3 nucleotide sequence: TGTGCCAGCACCCAGACTAGCGGGAGTGGCGAGCAGTACTTC.